Following are 12 T cell receptor beta chains from one sample sequenced in a study of cytomegalovirus exposure and HLA in healthy donors. Primers for the PCR totalled 60 Vbeta and 13 Jbeta. Only in-frame clones appear in the TCRdb table, and some are missing; sequencing was by immunoSEQ multiplex PCR. The table has under 100,000 clones, over 75% seen once; the top ten hold about 1.9%. The sample taken for sequencing was PBMCs. These receptors were collected from a boy younger than 18 in good health and CMV-seronegative.

The sample holds one count of this clone. CDR3 coding DNA: TGTGCCAGCAGCCTCCAGATAGCGGGAGAGGGCGGGAGGGCGCAGTTCTTC. This codes for CASSLQIAGEGGRAQFF. The gene calls are TRBV7-8 and TRBJ2-1; TRBD2 agrees at 9 bases. The V gene's germline CDR1 is SGHVS and CDR2 FQNEAQ. The ends lost 5 bases at V and 12 bases at J; junction bases unmatched: 20. This CDR3 has 17 residues.

The rearrangement joins TRBV6-5 to TRBJ1-4; TRBD1 matches 11 bases. V shed 6 bases and J 8 bases; nucleotides not matched to a gene: 8. The length of the CDR3 is 15 residues. The germline V gene encodes CDR1 MNHEY and CDR2 SVGAGI. The CDR3 spells CASRRTGTGGEKLFF. DNA for the CDR3: TGTGCCAGCAGGCGCACCGGGACAGGGGGAGAAAAACTGTTTTTT.

The V call is TRBV5-1, the J call TRBJ2-7; D call uncertain. V shed 2 bases and J shed 0 bases, with 6 bases lying between them. This CDR3 spans 13 amino acids. Looked up from germline, CDR1 is SGHRS and CDR2 is YFSETQ. The CDR3 DNA reads as TGCGCCAGCAGCTTAACTAACTCCTACGAGCAGTACTTC. Translated, it gives CASSLTNSYEQYF.

This chain uses TRBV29-1 with TRBJ2-3; D may be TRBD2 (7 bases). The CDR3 runs 14 residues. Per the germline V gene, CDR1 is SQVTM and CDR2 is ANQGSEA. V lost 7 bases to trimming and J lost 5 bases, with 19 bases between them. The CDR3 DNA is TGCAGCGCTGCGGTTGGGGGAGGGGGAGATACGCAGTATTTT. This translates into CSAAVGGGGDTQYF.

This chain uses TRBV28 with TRBJ1-2, with D possibly TRBD1 on 6 matching bases. This CDR3 comprises 15 residues. Between the trimmed V and J ends, which lost 4 bases and 8 bases, there was a span of 20 bases. CDR1 and CDR2 (germline): MDHEN, SYDVKM. CDR3 nucleotide sequence: TGTGCCAGCAGTTCTACCCCCGACAGGATAACGGGCTACACCTTC. Translation: CASSSTPDRITGYTF.

This chain joins TRBV29-1 and TRBJ2-7; D possibly corresponds to TRBD1 (5 bases). Deletions cut 2 bases from V and 7 bases from J, with 15 bases between. Germline values: CDR1 SQVTM, CDR2 ANQGSEA. This CDR3 contains 13 residues. CDR3 sequence (DNA): TGCAGCGTTGAACTACTGGGGCAGAGAGAGCAGTACTTC. Translation gives CSVELLGQREQYF.

The V call is TRBV6-5, the J call TRBJ2-1; 9 bases are a match to TRBD2. Germline V gives CDR1 MNHEY, CDR2 SVGAGI. V was clipped by 5 bases and J by 6 bases; unmatched bases: 8. The CDR3 has 15 residues. CDR3 residues: CASSPESGGSNEQFF. CDR3 nucleotide sequence: TGTGCCAGCAGTCCAGAGAGCGGGGGGTCCAATGAGCAGTTCTTC.

The chain employs TRBV11-2 and TRBJ2-2, with 7 positions matching TRBD2. Germline CDR1 and CDR2: SGHAT and FQNNGV. This CDR3 region has 17 residues. Trimming took 4 bases from V and 5 from J; bases not matched to a gene: 13. In DNA form, the CDR3 reads TGTGCCAGCAGCTCCCCCGGGGGAGGGCAATGGACCGGGGAGCTGTTTTTT. It codes for CASSSPGGGQWTGELFF.

The gene calls are TRBV29-1 and TRBJ1-3; no definite D call. Germline CDR1 is SQVTM and CDR2 is ANQGSEA. The V gene lost 7 bases and the J gene lost 4 bases, with 5 bases spanning the gap. The CDR3 consists of 10 residues. CDR3 loop: CSAVGNTIYF. The CDR3 DNA reads TGCAGCGCAGTAGGAAACACCATATATTTT.

The V and J genes are TRBV4-3 and TRBJ1-3, with D possibly matching TRBD1 (5 bases). CDR3 length: 15 amino acids. V was trimmed by 0 bases and J by 0 bases, leaving 6 bases between them. Germline assignment: CDR1 LGHNA and CDR2 YSLEER. The CDR3 sequence is CASSQEQGSGNTIYF. The DNA for the CDR3 is TGCGCCAGCAGCCAAGAGCAGGGCTCTGGAAACACCATATATTTT.

The rearrangement links TRBV6-5 to TRBJ2-7, with 13 bases matching TRBD2. V lost 2 bases, J lost 3 bases, and 4 bases stayed unmatched. The CDR3 consists of 16 residues. Germline V CDR1 and CDR2: MNHEY, SVGAGI. CDR3 in amino acids: CASSYAGTSGIYEQYF. In DNA, the CDR3 is TGTGCCAGCAGTTACGCTGGGACTAGCGGGATCTACGAGCAGTACTTC.

The chain joins TRBV30 to TRBJ2-7, with 8 nucleotides matching TRBD2. This CDR3 is built from 14 residues. J was trimmed by 2 bases and V by 5 bases; bases with no gene match: 8. CDR1 is GTSNPN, CDR2 SVGIG, per germline (reference sequence). In nucleotides, the CDR3 is TGTGCCTGGGCCCCAAGCGGGGGAACCTACGAGCAGTACTTC. Amino acids: CAWAPSGGTYEQYF.